Shown below are 11 T cell receptor beta chains from a single sample sequenced in a study of beta chain features in type 1 diabetes. All of the isolated RNA was reverse transcribed, so expressed TCRB transcripts were sequenced. Some clones are missing from TCRdb's copy, which holds only in-frame ones; the method was immunoSEQ multiplex PCR. The sample comprises about 40,000 clones, 49% of which are singletons, and 0.72% rests with the top ten. Material for sequencing was central memory CD4+ T cells from blood. The receptors were gathered from a young woman in good health.

This sequence joins TRBV19 and TRBJ2-2, with 7 bases lining up with TRBD2. With V trimmed by 8 bases and J by 1 base, 7 bases remained unmatched. CDR1 is LNHDA, CDR2 SQIVND, per germline (reference sequence). The CDR3 runs 15 residues. The CDR3 region has the DNA TGTGCCAGTGACCGCGGGAGAGAGAACACCGGGGAGCTGTTTTTT. Protein: CASDRGRENTGELFF.

The chain carries TRBV5-6 and TRBJ1-3, with 8 bases identical to TRBD1. Germline loops: CDR1 SGHDT, CDR2 YYEEEE. The CDR3 totals 17 residues. Trimming cost V 0 bases and J 4 bases; bases outside gene matches: 9. The CDR3: CASSLGLGQVGGNTIYF. Written as DNA, the CDR3 is TGTGCCAGCAGCTTGGGATTGGGACAGGTCGGGGGAAACACCATATATTTT. Complete variable domain (other parts from reference TRBV5-6 and TRBJ1-3): DAGVTQSPTHLIKTRGQQVTLRCSPKSGHDTVSWYQQALGQGPQFIFQYYEEEERQRGNFPDRFSGHQFPNYSSELNVNALLLGDSALYLCASSLGLGQVGGNTIYFGEGSWLTVV.

This clone showed up just a few times. This chain uses TRBV7-2 with TRBJ2-7; 7 positions agree with TRBD2. This CDR3 region has 14 residues. Germline V gives CDR1 SGHTA, CDR2 FQGNSA. Trimming cost V 6 bases and J 2 bases; bases outside gene matches: 7. The CDR3 protein is CASSPGEGAYEQYF. CDR3 in DNA: TGTGCCAGCAGTCCCGGGGAGGGTGCCTACGAGCAGTACTTC. Full variable domain (outside the CDR3, taken from reference TRBV7-2 and TRBJ2-7): GAGVSQSPSNKVTEKGKDVELRCDPISGHTALYWYRQSLGQGLEFLIYFQGNSAPDKSGLPSDRFSAERTGGSVSTLTIQRTQQEDSAVYLCASSPGEGAYEQYFGPGTRLTVT.

This clone has just a few counts. This chain links TRBV5-1 with TRBJ2-7; the D gene is possibly TRBD1 (6 bases). The germline gives CDR1 SGHRS, CDR2 YFSETQ. Trimming pared 7 bases from V and 2 bases from J, leaving 10 bases between. The CDR3 is 12 amino acids. This CDR3 reads CASDRSAYEQYF. CDR3 nucleotide sequence: TGCGCCAGCGACAGGTCCGCCTACGAGCAGTACTTC.

V gene TRBV29-1 combines with J gene TRBJ2-6; the match to TRBD1 covers 10 bases. From germline, CDR1 is SQVTM and CDR2 ANQGSEA. J was trimmed by 4 bases and V by 4 bases; bases with no gene match: 4. The CDR3 is 15 residues long. CDR3 sequence (DNA): TGCAGCGTTGGACAGGGGGCGAGGGGGGCCAACGTCCTGACTTTC. This gives the protein CSVGQGARGANVLTF.

This clone was observed a few times. The chain has TRBV29-1 and TRBJ1-5; D is perhaps TRBD1 (6 bases). The V gene lost 6 bases and the J gene lost 4 bases, with 13 bases spanning the gap. The length of the CDR3 is 13 residues. Germline V CDR1 and CDR2: SQVTM, ANQGSEA. The CDR3 DNA follows: TGCAGCGTCCGGGACAACTTTAATCAGCCCCAGCATTTT. It codes for CSVRDNFNQPQHF.

The V gene is TRBV11-1, the J gene TRBJ2-3; D might be TRBD1 (6 bases). The CDR3 loop spans 14 amino acids. Trimming removed 2 bases from V and 4 bases from J, with 10 bases in between. Germline V CDR1 and CDR2: SGHAT, FQDESV (reference sequence). CDR3 sequence reads: CASSLRQVSDTQYF. The CDR3 nucleotides are TGTGCCAGCAGCTTAAGACAGGTTTCAGATACGCAGTATTTT. The full variable domain, its missing parts supplied by reference TRBV11-1 and TRBJ2-3, is EAEVAQSPRYKITEKSQAVAFWCDPISGHATLYWYRQILGQGPELLVQFQDESVVDDSQLPKDRFSAERLKGVDSTLKIQPAELGDSAMYLCASSLRQVSDTQYFGPGTRLTVL.

The chain uses TRBV7-2 and TRBJ2-3; 8 nucleotides match TRBD2. Germline V gene lookup returns CDR1 SGHTA and CDR2 FQGNSA. CDR3 length: 11 residues. Germline trimming cut 3 bases from V and 13 bases from J; bases unmatched to any gene: 3. As DNA, the CDR3 is TGTGCCAGCAGCTTGGGGACTAGAAAGTATTTT. Encoded protein: CASSLGTRKYF.

The rearrangement joins TRBV7-9 to TRBJ2-3, with D possibly matching TRBD1 (5 bases). The CDR3 covers 13 residues. Trimming took 1 base from V and 4 from J, leaving 6 bases between them. Per the germline V gene, CDR1 is SEHNR and CDR2 is FQNEAQ (reference sequence). CDR3 in amino acids: CASSLVGADTQYF. In DNA form, the CDR3 reads TGTGCCAGCAGCTTAGTAGGGGCAGATACGCAGTATTTT.

This clone has more than one count but fewer than ten. The genes are TRBV2 and TRBJ2-1; D is unclear. The V end lost 8 bases, the J end lost 0 bases, and 11 bases lay between the germline ends. The length of the CDR3 is 14 residues. Germline V gene lookup returns CDR1 SNHLY and CDR2 FYNNEI. The chain's CDR3 is CASERESSYNEQFF. The CDR3 DNA sequence: TGTGCCAGCGAGAGAGAGAGCTCCTACAATGAGCAGTTCTTC.

This chain links TRBV9 with TRBJ1-6; 8 nucleotides agree with TRBD1. The CDR3 contains 13 residues. Germline V lookup: CDR1 SGDLS, CDR2 YYNGEE. J was trimmed by 9 bases and V by 3 bases; bases with no gene match: 2. Written as DNA, the CDR3 is TGTGCCAGCAGCGGACAGGGGAGTTCACCCCTCCACTTT. Translation gives CASSGQGSSPLHF.